This T cell receptor beta chain was sequenced for a study of shared clonotypes between healthy human individuals. Study overall: Three plates were used per donor for CD4 naive, three for CD4 memory, two for CD8 naive and one for CD8 memory. Study-wide points: Investigators expected sequencing depth to affect clonotype sharing among donors. Naive subsets, compared against memory subsets, generally had larger estimated richness values. Represented genetic and exposure-history diversity was restricted by having few donors.

The naive CD8 subset, CD45RO-negative cells positively selected for CCR7, excluded terminally differentiated effector memory CD45RA+ cells. Sequencing was performed with immunoSEQ multiplex PCR; in TCRdb, only in-frame clones are kept and a portion is missing. The sample comprises about 2 million clones, approximately 94% of which are singletons, and 1.1% rests with the top ten. The CDR3 sequence is 14 residues long. The germline gives CDR1 SGDLS, CDR2 YYNGEE. V lost 2 bases and J 2 bases, leaving 11 bases between the germline ends. With regard to this clone: What it binds is not known. The sample has other DNA sequences that encode this CDR3 too.

Sequenced material: naive CD8+ T cells sorted from blood. The TCR originated in a man aged 18 to 29 in good health. V gene TRBV9 combines with J gene TRBJ2-7; D perhaps matches TRBD2 (7 bases). CDR3 loop: CASSVGGPPYEQYF. The CDR3 region has the DNA TGTGCCAGCAGCGTGGGGGGGCCCCCCTACGAGCAGTACTTC.